The T cell receptor beta chain under discussion was sequenced for a study of tumor-infiltrating lymphocytes in localized non-small cell lung cancer. Study context: Each patient gave resected tumor and non-adjacent uninvolved lung tissue.

Only in-frame clones appear in the TCRdb table, and some are missing; sequencing was by immunoSEQ multiplex PCR. The profile shows over 15,000 clones, 35% to 55% of them singletons. Study-level findings and limits: TCRbeta sequencing showed higher T cell infiltration in tumors than uninvolved lung. Immunotypes IM1 and IM2 had similar TCR-derived T-cell fractions. Recurrence-free survival showed no association with tumor T-cell fraction.

With V trimmed by 0 bases and J by 4 bases, 8 bases remained unmatched. CDR3 length: 17 residues. Looked up from germline, CDR1 is SGHRS and CDR2 is YFSETQ. This clone has only a few counts. Its target is not known. The chain employs TRBV5-1 and TRBJ1-1, with 11 bases identical to TRBD1. The sample comprised lung tumor tissue. This receptor was identified in a human donor with non-small cell lung cancer. The CDR3 bases are TGCGCCAGCAGCTTGGGTAGGACAGGGGGCTCGGGCACTGAAGCTTTCTTT. Translation gives CASSLGRTGGSGTEAFF.